Included here is one T cell receptor beta chain sequence, with context. Antigen unknown. The V gene lost 3 bases and the J gene lost 3 bases, with 12 bases spanning the gap. The CDR3 covers 15 residues. The germline gives CDR1 WNHNN, CDR2 SYGVQD (reference sequence). The sample is drawn from a study of immune evolution from preneoplasia to lung adenocarcinoma. The data were produced by immunoSEQ multiplex PCR, yet TCRdb's version contains in-frame clones alone and is incomplete. Of around 4,600 clones in the sample, about three quarters are singletons; the top ten hold 9.5% to 10%. The study's findings and limits: Normal lung had the highest top T cell clone frequencies.

Premalignant or tumor cells were enriched by macro-dissection after pathologic assessment. Sequenced input: FFPE minimally invasive lung adenocarcinoma tissue. The sequence was collected from a person aged 60-80 years with lung adenocarcinoma. V usage is TRBV10-1 and J usage is TRBJ2-1; D remains unclear. CDR3 sequence reads: CASSDGENDYNEQFF. CDR3 in DNA: TGCGCCAGCAGTGATGGGGAAAATGACTACAATGAGCAGTTCTTC.